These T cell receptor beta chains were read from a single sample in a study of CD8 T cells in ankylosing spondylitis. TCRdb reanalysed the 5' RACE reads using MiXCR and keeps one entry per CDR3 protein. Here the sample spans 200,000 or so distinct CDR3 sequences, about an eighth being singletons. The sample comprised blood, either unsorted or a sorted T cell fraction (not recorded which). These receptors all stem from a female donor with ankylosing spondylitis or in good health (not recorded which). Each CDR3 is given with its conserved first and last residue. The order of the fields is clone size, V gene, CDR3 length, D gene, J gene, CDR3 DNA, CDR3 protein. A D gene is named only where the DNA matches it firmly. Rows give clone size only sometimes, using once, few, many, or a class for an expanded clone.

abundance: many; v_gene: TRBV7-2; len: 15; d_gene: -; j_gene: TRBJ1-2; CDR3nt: TGTGCCAGCAGCTTGCAGGGGATTTCTAACTATGGCTACACCTTC; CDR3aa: CASSLQGISNYGYTF
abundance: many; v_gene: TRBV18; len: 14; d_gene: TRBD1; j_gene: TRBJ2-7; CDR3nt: TGTGCCAGCTCACCAGCTGACAGGGGTTACGAGCAGTACTTC; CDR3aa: CASSPADRGYEQYF
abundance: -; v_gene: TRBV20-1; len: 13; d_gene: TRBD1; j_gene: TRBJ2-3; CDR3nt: TGCAGTGCCGACCAGGGGGCGAGAGATACGCAGTATTTT; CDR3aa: CSADQGARDTQYF
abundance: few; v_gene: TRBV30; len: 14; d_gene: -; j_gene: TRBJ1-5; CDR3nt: TGTGCCTGGAGTGTAAGAGTCAGCAATCAGCCCCAGCATTTT; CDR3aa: CAWSVRVSNQPQHF
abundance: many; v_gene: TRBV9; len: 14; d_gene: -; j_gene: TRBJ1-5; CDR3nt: TGTGCCAGCAGCCCAGACATGGGCAATCAGCCCCAGCATTTT; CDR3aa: CASSPDMGNQPQHF
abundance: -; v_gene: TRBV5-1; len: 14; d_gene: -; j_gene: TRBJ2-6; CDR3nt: TGCGCCAGCAGCTTAAACCCCGGGGCCAACGTCCTGACTTTC; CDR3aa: CASSLNPGANVLTF
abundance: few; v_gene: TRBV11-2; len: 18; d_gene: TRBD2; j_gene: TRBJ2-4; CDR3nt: TGTGCCAGCAGCCCTAGAGTGTCCGGGACTAGCGGGAATAGCATTCAGTACTTC; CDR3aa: CASSPRVSGTSGNSIQYF
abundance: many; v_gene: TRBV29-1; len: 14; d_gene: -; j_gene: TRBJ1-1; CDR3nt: TGCAGCGTTGAGAGGGTGGGATTGAACACTGAAGCTTTCTTT; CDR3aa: CSVERVGLNTEAFF
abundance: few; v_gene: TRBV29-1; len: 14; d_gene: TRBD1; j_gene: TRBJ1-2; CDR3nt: TGCAGCGTTGAACCCTACGGGACAGGGTATGGCTACACCTTC; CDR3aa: CSVEPYGTGYGYTF
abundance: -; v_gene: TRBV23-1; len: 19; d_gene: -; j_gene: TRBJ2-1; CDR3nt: TGCGCCAGCAGTCAATCGCGCTACTGGCGGGATCCTCACGGCTATGAGCAGTTCTTC; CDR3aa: CASSQSRYWRDPHGYEQFF